What follows are 17 T cell receptor beta chains derived from one specimen sequenced in a study of a mutant IDH1 vaccine in newly diagnosed glioma (dated by TCRdb to about 2021). Library preparation used the immunoSEQ multiplex PCR assay. TCRdb re-hosts the immuneACCESS table, in-frame sequences only. Its copies lack some clones; in the studies checked, an unresolved V gene accounts for under half of them, and the cause for the rest is not known. Present in this sample are some 66,000 clones, approximately 81% of which were seen just once. Of the sample, about 4.1% is held by the ten largest clones. Their antigens are not known. This specimen's time point label, interpreted: week 35, safety follow-up. Each vaccine dose, consisting of 300 ug of a 20-mer mutant IDH1 peptide in Montanide, was administered subcutaneously with topical imiquimod. The specimen was PBMCs, collected from a glioma patient whose treatment included an IDH1 peptide vaccine. Source of these receptors: a man aged 30 to 45 with glioma.

The chain combines TRBV19 with TRBJ1-1; 8 nucleotides agree with TRBD1. Germline V CDR1 and CDR2: LNHDA, SQIVND (reference sequence). CDR3 length: 15 amino acids. Unmatched junction bases numbered 12, after V lost 5 bases and J lost 7 bases. CDR3: CASSQQGTGLIEAFF. CDR3 nucleotide sequence: TGTGCCAGTAGTCAACAGGGGACAGGCCTGATTGAAGCTTTCTTT.

CDR3 bases: TGTGCCACCAGCACGGGAAGAGGAGGAAATCAGCCCCAGCATTTT. It encodes CATSTGRGGNQPQHF. The chain links TRBV15 to TRBJ1-5; D ambiguous. Looked up from germline, CDR1 is LNHNV and CDR2 is YYDKDF (reference sequence). The CDR3 runs 15 residues. V was clipped by 4 bases and J by 4 bases, with 14 bases between them. The whole variable domain, filled in from reference TRBV15 and TRBJ1-5, reads DAMVIQNPRYQVTQFGKPVTLSCSQTLNHNVMYWYQQKSSQAPKLLFHYYDKDFNNEADTPDNFQSRRPNTSFCFLDIRSPGLGDTAMYLCATSTGRGGNQPQHFGDGTRLSIL.

This clone was found once. J is TRBJ1-2 and V is TRBV7-4, with 8 positions matching TRBD1. There are 19 residues in the CDR3. J gave up 5 bases and V 6 bases, and 23 bases lay outside the gene matches. Germline lookup yields CDR1 SGHVT and CDR2 SQSDAQ. CDR3 coding DNA: TGTGCCAGCAGGCCCGTAACCAGGGGACAGGAGATCGGTTCTTATGGCTACACCTTC. Its translation: CASRPVTRGQEIGSYGYTF.

The rearrangement uses TRBV19 and TRBJ2-2, with D perhaps TRBD1 or TRBD2 (5 bases each). Germline V gene data show CDR1 as LNHDA and CDR2 as SQIVND (reference sequence). The CDR3 consists of 15 residues. V was shortened by 5 bases and J by 0 bases, with 10 bases between the two germline ends. The CDR3 region has the DNA TGTGCCAGTAGTCCCGGGACCTCGAACACCGGGGAGCTGTTTTTT. It translates to CASSPGTSNTGELFF.

This clone was counted a single time. The rearrangement uses TRBV5-6 and TRBJ2-3, with 9 bases identical to TRBD2. Germline-derived CDR1 and CDR2 are SGHDT and YYEEEE. The junction had 2 bases not matched to a gene; V was cut back by 2 bases and J by 4 bases. The CDR3 has 14 residues. The CDR3 DNA reads as TGTGCCAGCAGCTTCGGCGGGGGGGCAGATACGCAGTATTTT. This gives the protein CASSFGGGADTQYF.

This clone was picked up a small number of times. V and J are TRBV18 and TRBJ1-1; D is uncertain. Germline CDR1 and CDR2: KGHSH and LQKENI. This CDR3 has 13 residues. Trimming took off 2 bases at V and 3 bases at J, with 7 bases between the two ends. CDR3 DNA: TGTGCCAGCTCACCAGGGATGGACACTGAAGCTTTCTTT. It codes for CASSPGMDTEAFF.

The chain has TRBV2 and TRBJ2-7; 14 bases fit TRBD2. The CDR3 runs to 16 residues. J lost 1 base, V lost 6 bases, and 5 bases had no gene match. Germline lookup yields CDR1 SNHLY and CDR2 FYNNEI. The DNA of the CDR3 is TGTGCCAGCAGGGGGACTAGCGGGGGAATTTCCTACGAGCAGTACTTC. Translating gives CASRGTSGGISYEQYF.

The chain employs TRBV6-5 and TRBJ2-2; 7 positions match TRBD1. This CDR3 has 14 amino acids. V dropped 2 bases and J dropped 3; count of bases not matched to a gene: 0. Germline lookup yields CDR1 MNHEY and CDR2 SVGAGI. CDR3 residues: CASSYGTDTGELFF. The CDR3 DNA follows: TGTGCCAGCAGTTACGGGACAGACACCGGGGAGCTGTTTTTT.

The gene calls are TRBV10-1 and TRBJ2-1, with 9 bases aligning to TRBD2. This CDR3 contains 14 residues. The V gene end was trimmed by 7 bases and the J gene end by 9 bases; junction bases not matched to a gene: 10. Germline CDR1 reads WNHNN; CDR2 reads SYGVQD (reference sequence). DNA of the CDR3: TGCGCCAGCACTGATCTAGCGGGGACGGGTGAGCAGTTCTTC. It specifies CASTDLAGTGEQFF.

V is TRBV19 and J is TRBJ2-4; 9 bases match TRBD1. The V and J ends lost 4 bases and 3 bases, in that order; junction bases with no gene match: 1. There are 14 residues in the CDR3. In germline, CDR1 is LNHDA, CDR2 SQIVND (reference sequence). The CDR3 sequence is CASSRGQGKNIQYF. The CDR3 DNA follows: TGTGCCAGTAGTAGGGGACAGGGCAAAAACATTCAGTACTTC.

The CDR3 spells CASTSGTGGDGYTF. In DNA form, the CDR3 reads TGTGCCAGTACGTCAGGGACGGGAGGAGACGGCTACACCTTC. The V call is TRBV19, the J call TRBJ1-2; D is perhaps TRBD1 (5 bases). This CDR3 is built from 14 residues. The V end lost 7 bases, the J end lost 8 bases, and 20 bases lay between the germline ends. CDR1 LNHDA and CDR2 SQIVND come from the germline V gene (reference sequence).

This chain uses TRBV5-1 with TRBJ1-1; tentatively, D is TRBD1 (5 bases). The CDR3 contains 15 residues. Trimming removed 4 bases from V and 5 bases from J, with 18 bases in between. Germline CDR1 SGHRS, CDR2 YFSETQ. Written as DNA, the CDR3 is TGCGCCAGCAGCGGCACCCCGGGGCCGGGGACTGAAGCTTTCTTT. Amino acids: CASSGTPGPGTEAFF.

This sequence joins TRBV28 and TRBJ1-2; 9 nucleotides agree with TRBD1. Germline V gene lookup returns CDR1 MDHEN and CDR2 SYDVKM. The CDR3 consists of 16 residues. The J segment lost 5 bases and the V segment lost 5 bases, leaving 12 bases of the junction unmatched. CDR3 DNA sequence: TGTGCCAGCAGTGAACCGGGACAGGGTAGGGAGTATGGCTACACCTTC. As protein: CASSEPGQGREYGYTF.

The chain is built from TRBV6-5 and TRBJ2-3, with TRBD2 matching 10 bases. In germline, CDR1 is MNHEY, CDR2 SVGAGI. The CDR3 loop spans 15 amino acids. Trimming took 6 bases from V and 3 from J; bases not matched to a gene: 6. CDR3 sequence: CASSSLAGETDTQYF. The CDR3 DNA follows: TGTGCCAGCAGCTCCCTAGCGGGGGAGACAGATACGCAGTATTTT.

Here the CDR3 reads CASSRLGQGGNEAFF. CDR3 sequence (DNA): TGTGCCAGCAGCCGACTTGGACAGGGGGGGAATGAAGCTTTCTTT. The rearrangement joins TRBV5-6 to TRBJ1-1, with 10 positions matching TRBD1. Trimming removed 4 bases from V and 7 bases from J; junction bases left unmatched: 10. Germline V gives CDR1 SGHDT, CDR2 YYEEEE. The CDR3 loop spans 15 amino acids.

This clone was seen once. CDR3 amino acids: CASSPRQPNTEAFF. For the CDR3, the DNA is TGTGCCAGCTCACCACGACAGCCGAACACTGAAGCTTTCTTT. The V call is TRBV18, the J call TRBJ1-1; the D gene is possibly TRBD1 (5 bases). The V end was cut by 1 base, the J end by 1 base, with 7 bases between. This CDR3 comprises 14 residues. Germline loops: CDR1 KGHSH, CDR2 LQKENI.

The J gene is TRBJ2-7, the V gene TRBV7-2; D might be TRBD2 (6 bases). The CDR3 loop spans 15 amino acids. Looked up from germline, CDR1 is SGHTA and CDR2 is FQGNSA. Trimming removed 5 bases from V and 3 bases from J, with 17 bases in between. In nucleotides, the CDR3 is TGTGCCAGCAGCGTAACGGCGGGGCAGGGCTACGAGCAGTACTTC. Translating gives CASSVTAGQGYEQYF.